This TCR beta chain was sequenced in a study of a mutant IDH1 vaccine in newly diagnosed glioma (TCRdb year 2021). In the study overall: Patients received eight vaccinations in weeks 1, 3, 5, 7, 11, 15, 19 and 23, corresponding to visits V03 through V10. Vaccination was initiated 4-6 weeks after radiotherapy alone, or concurrently with temozolomide cycles in the chemotherapy-containing groups. Of the approximately 32 treated patients, about 62% were male and 37.5% were female, and the mean age was approximately 41 years. Prior to enrollment, standard therapy consisting of radiotherapy alone, temozolomide alone, or radiochemotherapy with temozolomide had been administered to patients, with the combination being received by most patients. Peripheral blood samples were drawn at six visits, namely V03 (baseline), V05, V07, V10, V12 and V13. Longitudinal TCRB deep sequencing was performed for fewer than 30 treated patients wherever samples were available for exploratory analyses. General study outcomes and caveats: Across multiple MHC alleles, vaccine-induced immune responses were seen in roughly 93% of patients. Availability determined which PBMC samples were chosen for TCRB deep sequencing. It was noted by the authors that analyses of patient blood samples could not be reproduced owing to sample limitations. Pseudoprogression seemed to be unrelated to changes in the top peripheral T cell clonotypes found by TCRB sequencing.

This sample's time point label indicates: week 11, during vaccination. Each vaccine dose, consisting of 300 ug of a 20-mer mutant IDH1 peptide in Montanide, was administered subcutaneously with topical imiquimod. The donors had newly diagnosed IDH1-mutant astrocytomas of WHO grade 3 or 4 that showed loss of nuclear ATRX. The samples were drawn from NOA16, a multicentre, single-arm, open-label phase I trial in Germany that tested a mutant IDH1 peptide vaccine in humans for the first time. Genomic DNA for TCRB sequencing was extracted from EDTA blood using the DNeasy Blood and Tissue Kit. Library construction relied on the immunoSEQ multiplex PCR assay. Rearranged TCR beta chain sequences were amplified using the hsTCRB Kit according to the manufacturer's protocol. An Illumina MiSeq was used to sequence the TCRB libraries. For the original study's pipeline: The proprietary platform of the kit vendor was used for demultiplexing, trimming and gene mapping. The clones in this table, taken by TCRdb from immuneACCESS, are in-frame only. Not every clone is retained; where verified, under half of the shortfall comes from an unresolved V gene, and the cause of the rest is unknown. D and trimming were read from the DNA, whereas the V and J calls and clone size are those reported in that table. Recorded for this sample are roughly 57,000 clones; roughly 90% of them occurred a single time. 1.5% to 2.5% of the sample is in the top ten clones.

V is shortened by 2 bases, J by 6 bases, and the region joining them spans 11 bases. The germline V gene sets CDR1 to SGHTA and CDR2 to FQGNSA. Counted from cysteine to phenylalanine, this CDR3 has 14 amino acids. The only DNA kept is the CDR3, 42 bases in frame from the first base. About this clone: Its binding antigen is unknown. Base-call qualities are not available, and no considerably larger clone is one nucleotide away.

The chain is assembled from TRBV7-2 and TRBJ1-5; TRBD1 is a weak D gene call, 5 bases matching. Sequenced material: PBMCs, taken from a glioma patient whose treatment included an IDH1 peptide vaccine. This TCR was sampled from a man between 35 and 55 years old with glioma. This receptor carries the CDR3 CASSLSGLGQPQHF. The DNA sequence reads TGTGCCAGCAGCTTATCAGGGTTGGGTCAGCCCCAGCATTTT.